This T cell receptor beta chain was identified during a study of T-cell reconstitution after alpha-beta-depleted transplantation in children. Study conclusions and caveats: One year after transplant, T-cell counts and diversity came mostly from newly produced T cells. Several hundred expanded graft clones reportedly supplied alpha-beta T cells about two months after transplant. Some patients' high day-60 TCRbeta diversity was traced to surviving recipient T cells and thymic progenitors.

This CDR3 spans 12 amino acids. Trimming removed 2 bases from V and 4 bases from J, with 4 bases in between. CDR1 is SEHNR, CDR2 FQNEAQ, per germline (reference sequence). Unique molecular identifiers were used to barcode this TCRbeta library. TCRdb reanalysed the PCR reads using MiXCR and keeps one entry per CDR3 protein. In the table there are approximately 190,000 distinct CDR3 sequences, about 6% of which are singletons. As concerns this clonotype: Its cognate antigen is unknown.

This specimen consisted of PBMCs, obtained before TCRalphabeta/CD19-depleted stem cell transplant. J is TRBJ2-3 and V is TRBV7-9, with D unclear. The receptor was isolated from a girl less than two years old with combined immunodeficiency, due to receive a stem cell transplant. The CDR3: CASSLYPDTQYF. As DNA, the CDR3 is TGTGCCAGCAGCTTATACCCAGATACGCAGTATTTT.